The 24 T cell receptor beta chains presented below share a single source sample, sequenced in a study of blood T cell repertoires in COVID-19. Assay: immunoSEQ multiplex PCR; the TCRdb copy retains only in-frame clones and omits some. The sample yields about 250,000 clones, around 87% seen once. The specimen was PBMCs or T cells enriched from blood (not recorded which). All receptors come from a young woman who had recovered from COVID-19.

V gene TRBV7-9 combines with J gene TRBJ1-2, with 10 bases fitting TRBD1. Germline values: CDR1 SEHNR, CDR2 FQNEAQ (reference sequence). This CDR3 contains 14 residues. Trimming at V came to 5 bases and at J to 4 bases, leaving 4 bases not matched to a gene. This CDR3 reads CASSPDRGGYGYTF. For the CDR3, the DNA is TGTGCCAGCAGCCCGGACAGGGGGGGCTATGGCTACACCTTC.

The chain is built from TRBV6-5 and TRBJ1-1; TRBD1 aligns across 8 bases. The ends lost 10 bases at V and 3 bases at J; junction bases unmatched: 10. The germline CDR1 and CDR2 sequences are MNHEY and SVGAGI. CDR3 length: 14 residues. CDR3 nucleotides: TGTGCCACCGACACACACAGGGGGGACACTGAAGCTTTCTTT. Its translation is CATDTHRGDTEAFF.

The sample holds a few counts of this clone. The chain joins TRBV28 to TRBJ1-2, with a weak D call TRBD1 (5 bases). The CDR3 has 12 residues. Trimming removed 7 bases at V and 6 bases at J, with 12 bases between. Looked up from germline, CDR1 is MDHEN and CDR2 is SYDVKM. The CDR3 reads CASNGGVDGYTF. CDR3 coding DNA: TGTGCCAGCAACGGGGGGGTGGATGGCTACACCTTC.

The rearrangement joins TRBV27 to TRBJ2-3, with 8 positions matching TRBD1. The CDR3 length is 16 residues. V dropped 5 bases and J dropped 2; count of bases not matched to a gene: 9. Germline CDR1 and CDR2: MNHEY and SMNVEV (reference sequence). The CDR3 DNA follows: TGTGCCAGCAGTCTCTATGGACAGGGTTACACAGATACGCAGTATTTT. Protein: CASSLYGQGYTDTQYF.

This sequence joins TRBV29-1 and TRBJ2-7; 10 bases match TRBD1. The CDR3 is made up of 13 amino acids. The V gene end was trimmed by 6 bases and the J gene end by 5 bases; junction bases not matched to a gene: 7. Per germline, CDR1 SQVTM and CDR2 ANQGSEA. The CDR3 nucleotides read TGCAGCGTCTCGGGACAGGGGAACGACGAGCAGTACTTC. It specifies CSVSGQGNDEQYF.

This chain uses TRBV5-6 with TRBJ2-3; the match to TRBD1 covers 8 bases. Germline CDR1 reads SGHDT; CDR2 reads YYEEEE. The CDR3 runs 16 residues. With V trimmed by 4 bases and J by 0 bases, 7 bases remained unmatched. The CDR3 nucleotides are TGTGCCAGCAGCATTGACAGGGGTCGGAGCACAGATACGCAGTATTTT. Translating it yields CASSIDRGRSTDTQYF.

CDR3 loop: CASSEWGGTEDLGGYTF. The CDR3 bases are TGTGCCAGCAGTGAATGGGGAGGGACCGAAGACTTGGGCGGCTACACCTTC. The V call is TRBV25-1, the J call TRBJ1-2, with TRBD1 as a possible D gene (5 bases). Germline assignment: CDR1 MGHDK and CDR2 SYGVNS. V lost 1 base and J lost 8, with 23 bases in between. The CDR3 sequence is 17 residues long.

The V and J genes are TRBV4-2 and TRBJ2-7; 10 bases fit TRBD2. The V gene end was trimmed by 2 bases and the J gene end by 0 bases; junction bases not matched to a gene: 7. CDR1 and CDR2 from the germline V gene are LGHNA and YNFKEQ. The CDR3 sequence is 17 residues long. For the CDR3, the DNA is TGTGCCAGCAGCCAAACTCTAGCGGGGGCGGTCTCCTACGAGCAGTACTTC. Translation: CASSQTLAGAVSYEQYF.

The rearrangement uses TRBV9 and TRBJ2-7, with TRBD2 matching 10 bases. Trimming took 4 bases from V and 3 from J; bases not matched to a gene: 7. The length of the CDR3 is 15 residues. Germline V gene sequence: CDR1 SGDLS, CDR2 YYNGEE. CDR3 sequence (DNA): TGTGCCAGCAGCCCTGGACTAGCGGATGACTACGAGCAGTACTTC. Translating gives CASSPGLADDYEQYF.

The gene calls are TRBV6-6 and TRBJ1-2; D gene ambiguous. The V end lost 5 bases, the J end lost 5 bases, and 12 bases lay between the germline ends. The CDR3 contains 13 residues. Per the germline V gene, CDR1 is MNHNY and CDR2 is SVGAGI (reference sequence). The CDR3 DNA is TGTGCCAGCAGTGGGCCGGGAAAGTATGGCTACACCTTC. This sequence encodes CASSGPGKYGYTF.

CDR3 residues: CASSRTGSGNTIYF. CDR3 DNA sequence: TGTGCCAGCAGCAGGACAGGTTCTGGAAACACCATATATTTT. The J gene is TRBJ1-3, the V gene TRBV2, with 7 positions matching TRBD1. The germline V gene has CDR1 SNHLY and CDR2 FYNNEI. The CDR3 runs to 14 residues. Germline trimming cut 6 bases from V and 1 base from J; bases unmatched to any gene: 3. Complete variable domain (other parts from reference TRBV2 and TRBJ1-3): EPEVTQTPSHQVTQMGQEVILRCVPISNHLYFYWYRQILGQKVEFLVSFYNNEISEKSEIFDDQFSVERPDGSNFTLKIRSTKLEDSAMYFCASSRTGSGNTIYFGEGSWLTVV.

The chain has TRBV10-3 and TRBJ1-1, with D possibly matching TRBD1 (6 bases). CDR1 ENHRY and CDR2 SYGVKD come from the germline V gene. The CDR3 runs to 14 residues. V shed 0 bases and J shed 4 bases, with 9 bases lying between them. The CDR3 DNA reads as TGTGCCATCAGTGAGTCGGGGGCAGGCACTGAAGCTTTCTTT. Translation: CAISESGAGTEAFF.

CDR3 in amino acids: CASSNNRVATNEKLFF. CDR3 sequence (DNA): TGTGCCAGCAGTAACAACAGGGTTGCAACTAATGAAAAACTGTTTTTT. The V and J genes are TRBV28 and TRBJ1-4; a possible D gene is TRBD1 (6 bases). This CDR3 has 16 residues. The germline V and J ends were trimmed by 5 bases and 0 bases, with 13 bases remaining between them. Germline V gene data show CDR1 as MDHEN and CDR2 as SYDVKM.

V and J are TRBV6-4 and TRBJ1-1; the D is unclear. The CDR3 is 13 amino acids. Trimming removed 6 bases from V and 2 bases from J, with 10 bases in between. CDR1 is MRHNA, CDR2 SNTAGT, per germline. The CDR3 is CASSAEHNTEAFF. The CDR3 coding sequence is TGTGCCAGCAGCGCAGAACATAACACTGAAGCTTTCTTT.

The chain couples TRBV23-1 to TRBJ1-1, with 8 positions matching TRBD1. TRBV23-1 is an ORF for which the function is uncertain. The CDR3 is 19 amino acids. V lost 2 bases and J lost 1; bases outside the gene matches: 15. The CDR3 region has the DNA TGCGCCAGCAGTCAAACCTCCAAGCAGGGGGCGGGAACGAACACTGAAGCTTTCTTT. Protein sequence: CASSQTSKQGAGTNTEAFF.

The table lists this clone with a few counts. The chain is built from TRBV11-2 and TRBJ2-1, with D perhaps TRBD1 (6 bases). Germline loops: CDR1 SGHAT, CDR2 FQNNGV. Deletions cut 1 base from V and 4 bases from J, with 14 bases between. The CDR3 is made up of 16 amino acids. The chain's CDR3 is CASSLVRTATYNEQFF. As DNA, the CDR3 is TGTGCCAGCAGCTTAGTTAGGACAGCTACTTACAATGAGCAGTTCTTC.

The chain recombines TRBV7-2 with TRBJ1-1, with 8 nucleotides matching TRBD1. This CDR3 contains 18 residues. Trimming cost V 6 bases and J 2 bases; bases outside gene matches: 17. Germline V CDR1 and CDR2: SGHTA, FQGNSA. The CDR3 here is CASRLNSGRGLGNTEAFF. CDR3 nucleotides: TGTGCCAGCAGGCTTAACTCGGGCAGGGGGCTGGGTAACACTGAAGCTTTCTTT.

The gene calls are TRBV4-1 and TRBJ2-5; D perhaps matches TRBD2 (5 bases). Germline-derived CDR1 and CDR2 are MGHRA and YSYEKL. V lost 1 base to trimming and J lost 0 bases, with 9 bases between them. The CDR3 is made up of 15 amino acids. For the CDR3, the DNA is TGCGCCAGCAGCCAAGGTACGGGGAACCAAGAGACCCAGTACTTC. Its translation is CASSQGTGNQETQYF.

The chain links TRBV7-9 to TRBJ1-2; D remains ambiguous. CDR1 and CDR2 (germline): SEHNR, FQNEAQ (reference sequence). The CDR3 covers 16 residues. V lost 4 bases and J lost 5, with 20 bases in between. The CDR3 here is CASSSPVSGDFYGYTF. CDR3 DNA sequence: TGTGCCAGCAGCTCCCCCGTTTCCGGTGATTTTTATGGCTACACCTTC.

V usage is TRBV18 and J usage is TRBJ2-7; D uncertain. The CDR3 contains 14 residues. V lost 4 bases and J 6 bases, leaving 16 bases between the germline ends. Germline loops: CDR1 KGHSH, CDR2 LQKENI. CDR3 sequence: CASSLVEVTGEQYF. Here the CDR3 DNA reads TGTGCCAGCTCACTAGTTGAGGTCACGGGCGAGCAGTACTTC.

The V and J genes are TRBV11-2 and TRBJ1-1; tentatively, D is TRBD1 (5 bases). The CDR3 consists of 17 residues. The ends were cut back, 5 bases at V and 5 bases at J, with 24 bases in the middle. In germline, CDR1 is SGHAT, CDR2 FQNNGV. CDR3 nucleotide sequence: TGTGCCAGCAGCATACAGGAGTGGGGTAGGGAGGGGACTGAAGCTTTCTTT. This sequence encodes CASSIQEWGREGTEAFF.

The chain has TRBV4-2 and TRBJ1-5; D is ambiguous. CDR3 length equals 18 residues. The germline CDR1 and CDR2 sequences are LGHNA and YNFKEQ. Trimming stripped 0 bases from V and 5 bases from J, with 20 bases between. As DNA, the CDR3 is TGTGCCAGCAGCCAAGAGGTCCAGATAGGGCGGGTCCATCAGCCCCAGCATTTT. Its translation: CASSQEVQIGRVHQPQHF.

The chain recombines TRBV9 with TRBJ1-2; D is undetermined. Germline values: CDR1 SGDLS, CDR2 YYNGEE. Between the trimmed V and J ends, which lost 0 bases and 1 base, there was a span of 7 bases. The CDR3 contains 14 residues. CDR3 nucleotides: TGTGCCAGCAGCGTAGATGAGAATAACTATGGCTACACCTTC. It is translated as CASSVDENNYGYTF. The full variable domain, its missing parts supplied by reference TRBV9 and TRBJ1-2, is DSGVTQTPKHLITATGQRVTLRCSPRSGDLSVYWYQQSLDQGLQFLIQYYNGEERAKGNILERFSAQQFPDLHSELNLSSLELGDSALYFCASSVDENNYGYTFGSGTRLTVV.

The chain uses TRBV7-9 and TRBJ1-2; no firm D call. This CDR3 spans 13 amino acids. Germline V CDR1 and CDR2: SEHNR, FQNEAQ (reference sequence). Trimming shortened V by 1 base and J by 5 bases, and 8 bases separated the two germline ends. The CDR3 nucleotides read TGTGCCAGCAGCTTAGATGAGGGATATGGCTACACCTTC. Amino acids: CASSLDEGYGYTF.